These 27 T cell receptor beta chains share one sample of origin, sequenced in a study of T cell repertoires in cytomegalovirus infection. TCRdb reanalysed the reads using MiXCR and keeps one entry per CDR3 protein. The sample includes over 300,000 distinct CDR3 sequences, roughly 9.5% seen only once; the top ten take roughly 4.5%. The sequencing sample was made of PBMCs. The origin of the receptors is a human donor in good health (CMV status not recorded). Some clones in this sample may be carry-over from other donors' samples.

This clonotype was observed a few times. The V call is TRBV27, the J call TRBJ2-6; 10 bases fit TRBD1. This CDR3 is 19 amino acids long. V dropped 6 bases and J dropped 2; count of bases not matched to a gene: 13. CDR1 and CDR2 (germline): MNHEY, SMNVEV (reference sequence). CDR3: CASSPPRDRGPTGANVLTF. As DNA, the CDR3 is TGTGCCAGCAGCCCTCCCCGGGACAGGGGACCAACTGGGGCCAACGTCCTGACTTTC.

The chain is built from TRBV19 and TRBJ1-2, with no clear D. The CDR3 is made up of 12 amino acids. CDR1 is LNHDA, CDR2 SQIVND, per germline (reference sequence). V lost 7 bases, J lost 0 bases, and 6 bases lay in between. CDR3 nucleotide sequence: TGTGCCAGTATGCACTCTAACTATGGCTACACCTTC. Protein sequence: CASMHSNYGYTF.

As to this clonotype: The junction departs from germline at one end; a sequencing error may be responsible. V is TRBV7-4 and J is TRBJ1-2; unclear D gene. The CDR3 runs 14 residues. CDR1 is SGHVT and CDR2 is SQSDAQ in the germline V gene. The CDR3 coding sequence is TGTGCCGGCAGCTTAGGAGGTGCAGATTATGGCTACACCTTC. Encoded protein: CAGSLGGADYGYTF.

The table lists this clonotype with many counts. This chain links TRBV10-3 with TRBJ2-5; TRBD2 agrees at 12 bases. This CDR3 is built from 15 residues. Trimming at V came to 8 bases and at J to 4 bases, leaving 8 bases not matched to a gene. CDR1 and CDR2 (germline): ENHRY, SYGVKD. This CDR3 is CAIQIRLAGVETQYF. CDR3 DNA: TGTGCCATCCAGATCCGACTAGCGGGAGTAGAGACCCAGTACTTC.

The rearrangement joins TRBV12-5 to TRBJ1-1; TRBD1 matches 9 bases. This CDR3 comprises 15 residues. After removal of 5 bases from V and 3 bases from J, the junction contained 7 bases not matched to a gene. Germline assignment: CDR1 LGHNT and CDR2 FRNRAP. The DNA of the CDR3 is TGTGCTAGTGGTCGTCGGACAGGGGAGGACACTGAAGCTTTCTTT. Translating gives CASGRRTGEDTEAFF.

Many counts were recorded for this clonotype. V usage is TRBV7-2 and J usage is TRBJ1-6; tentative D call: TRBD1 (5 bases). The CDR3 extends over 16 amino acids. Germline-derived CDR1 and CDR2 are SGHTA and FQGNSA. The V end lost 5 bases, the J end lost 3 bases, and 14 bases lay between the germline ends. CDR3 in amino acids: CASSPGAAYYNSPLHF. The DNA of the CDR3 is TGTGCCAGCAGCCCCGGGGCGGCCTACTATAATTCACCCCTCCACTTT.

CDR3 in amino acids: CASSSDQTTGAFYGYTF. The CDR3 DNA sequence: TGTGCCAGCAGTTCTGACCAAACGACAGGGGCTTTCTATGGCTACACCTTC. The chain uses TRBV27 and TRBJ1-2; 8 bases fit TRBD1. V lost 4 bases and J lost 4; bases outside the gene matches: 14. The CDR3 is 17 residues long. The germline V gene encodes CDR1 MNHEY and CDR2 SMNVEV (reference sequence).

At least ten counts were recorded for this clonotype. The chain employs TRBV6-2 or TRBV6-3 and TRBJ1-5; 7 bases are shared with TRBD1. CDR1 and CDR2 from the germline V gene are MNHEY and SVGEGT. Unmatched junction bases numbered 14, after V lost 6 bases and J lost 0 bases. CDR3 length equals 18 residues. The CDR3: CASSYSTGPFYSNQPQHF. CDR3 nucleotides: TGTGCCAGCAGCTATTCGACAGGGCCCTTCTATAGCAATCAGCCCCAGCATTTT.

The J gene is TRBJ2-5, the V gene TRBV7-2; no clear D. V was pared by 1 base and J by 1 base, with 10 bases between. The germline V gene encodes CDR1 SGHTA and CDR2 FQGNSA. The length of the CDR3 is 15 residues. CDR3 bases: TGTGCCAGCAGCTTAGTCGATCGGTCCCAAGAGACCCAGTACTTC. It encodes CASSLVDRSQETQYF. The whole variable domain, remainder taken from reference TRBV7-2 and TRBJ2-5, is GAGVSQSPSNKVTEKGKDVELRCDPISGHTALYWYRQSLGQGLEFLIYFQGNSAPDKSGLPSDRFSAERTGGSVSTLTIQRTQQEDSAVYLCASSLVDRSQETQYFGPGTRLLVL.

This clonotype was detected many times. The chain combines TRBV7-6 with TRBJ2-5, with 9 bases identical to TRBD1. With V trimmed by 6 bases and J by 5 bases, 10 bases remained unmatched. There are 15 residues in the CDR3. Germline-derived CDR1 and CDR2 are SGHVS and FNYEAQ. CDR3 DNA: TGTGCCAGCAGATCCGGGACAGGGACCTTGGAGACCCAGTACTTC. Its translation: CASRSGTGTLETQYF.

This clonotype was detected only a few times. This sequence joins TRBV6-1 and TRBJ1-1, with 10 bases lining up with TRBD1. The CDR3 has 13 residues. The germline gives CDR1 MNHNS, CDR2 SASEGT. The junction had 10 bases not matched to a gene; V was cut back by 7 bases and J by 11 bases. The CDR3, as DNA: TGTGCCAGCACCAACGACAGGGGGCTATTTGCTTTCTTT. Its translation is CASTNDRGLFAFF.

The chain's CDR3 is CASSHRQGRKYEQYF. CDR3 bases: TGTGCCAGCAGTCACCGACAGGGTCGGAAGTACGAGCAGTACTTC. The chain carries TRBV25-1 and TRBJ2-7, with 7 nucleotides matching TRBD1. Looked up from germline, CDR1 is MGHDK and CDR2 is SYGVNS. The CDR3 spans 15 residues. V lost 5 bases, J lost 4 bases, and 11 bases stayed unmatched.

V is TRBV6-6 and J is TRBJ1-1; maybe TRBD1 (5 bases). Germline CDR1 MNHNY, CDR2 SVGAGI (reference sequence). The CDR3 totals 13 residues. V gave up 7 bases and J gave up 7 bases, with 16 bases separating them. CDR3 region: CASTPPGQYEAFF. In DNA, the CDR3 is TGTGCCAGCACCCCTCCAGGGCAGTATGAAGCTTTCTTT.

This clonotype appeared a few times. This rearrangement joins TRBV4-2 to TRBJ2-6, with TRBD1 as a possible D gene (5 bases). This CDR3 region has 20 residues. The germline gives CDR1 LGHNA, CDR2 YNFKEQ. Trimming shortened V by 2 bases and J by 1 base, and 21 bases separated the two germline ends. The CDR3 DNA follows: TGTGCCAGCAGCCAATTTACGGGCGATAGGGGCCTTTCTGGGGCCAACGTCCTGACTTTC. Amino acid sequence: CASSQFTGDRGLSGANVLTF.

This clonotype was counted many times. CDR3 in DNA: TGTGCCGTGGGCCCCGGAGTAGCCCGAACCGGGGAGCTGTTTTTT. It codes for CAVGPGVARTGELFF. V and J are TRBV19 and TRBJ2-2; D not certain. Deletions cut 11 bases from V and 5 bases from J, with 21 bases between. Germline V gives CDR1 LNHDA, CDR2 SQIVND (reference sequence). This CDR3 contains 15 residues.

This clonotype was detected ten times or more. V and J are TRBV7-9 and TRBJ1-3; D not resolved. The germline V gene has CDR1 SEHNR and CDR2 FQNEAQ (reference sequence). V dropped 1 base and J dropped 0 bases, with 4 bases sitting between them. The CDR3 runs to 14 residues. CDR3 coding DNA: TGTGCCAGCAGCTTAGACCTCTCTGGAAACACCATATATTTT. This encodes CASSLDLSGNTIYF.

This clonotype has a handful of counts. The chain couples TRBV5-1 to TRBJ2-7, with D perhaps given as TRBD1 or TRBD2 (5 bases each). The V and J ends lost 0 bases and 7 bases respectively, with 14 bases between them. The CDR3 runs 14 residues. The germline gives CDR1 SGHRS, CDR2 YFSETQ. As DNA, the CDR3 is TGCGCCAGCAGCTTGGGAAGGGGAGCTGGAGAGCAGTACTTC. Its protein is CASSLGRGAGEQYF.

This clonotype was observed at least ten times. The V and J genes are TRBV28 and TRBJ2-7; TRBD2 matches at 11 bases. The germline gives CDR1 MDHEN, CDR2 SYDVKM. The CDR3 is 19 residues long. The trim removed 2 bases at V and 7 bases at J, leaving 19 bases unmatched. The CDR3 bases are TGTGCCAGCAGTTTAACCCTCTCTCCATTAGCGGGAGGGCGTGAAGAGCAGTACTTC. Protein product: CASSLTLSPLAGGREEQYF.

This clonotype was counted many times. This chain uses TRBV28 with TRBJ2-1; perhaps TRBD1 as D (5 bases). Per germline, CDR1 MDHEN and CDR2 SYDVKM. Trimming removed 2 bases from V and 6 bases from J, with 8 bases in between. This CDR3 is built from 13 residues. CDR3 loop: CASSLGQSNEQFF. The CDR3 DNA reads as TGTGCCAGCAGTTTAGGACAAAGCAATGAGCAGTTCTTC.

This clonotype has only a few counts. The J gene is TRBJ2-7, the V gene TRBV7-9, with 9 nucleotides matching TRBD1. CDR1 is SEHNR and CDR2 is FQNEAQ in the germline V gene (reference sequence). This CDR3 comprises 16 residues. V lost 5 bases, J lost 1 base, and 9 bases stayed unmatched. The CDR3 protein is CASSGPGQGSSYEQYF. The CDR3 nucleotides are TGTGCCAGCAGCGGCCCGGGACAGGGTTCGTCCTACGAGCAGTACTTC.

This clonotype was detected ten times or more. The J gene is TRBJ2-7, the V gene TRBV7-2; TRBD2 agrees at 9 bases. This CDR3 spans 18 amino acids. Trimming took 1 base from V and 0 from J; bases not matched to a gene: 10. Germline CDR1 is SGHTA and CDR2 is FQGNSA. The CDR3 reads CASSLGSTSGVSSYEQYF. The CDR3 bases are TGTGCCAGCAGCTTAGGTTCGACTAGCGGAGTCTCCTCCTACGAGCAGTACTTC.

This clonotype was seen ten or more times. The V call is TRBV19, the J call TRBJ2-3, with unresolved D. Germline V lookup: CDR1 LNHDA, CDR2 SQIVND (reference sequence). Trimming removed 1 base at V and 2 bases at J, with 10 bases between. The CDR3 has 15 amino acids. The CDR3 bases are TGTGCCAGTAGTATAGGGAACCGAGACACAGATACGCAGTATTTT. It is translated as CASSIGNRDTDTQYF.

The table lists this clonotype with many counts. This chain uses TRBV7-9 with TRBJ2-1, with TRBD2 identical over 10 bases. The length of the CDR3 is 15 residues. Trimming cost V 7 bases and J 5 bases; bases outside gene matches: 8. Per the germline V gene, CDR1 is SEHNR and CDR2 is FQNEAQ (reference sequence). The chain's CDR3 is CASNPSGSIHNEQFF. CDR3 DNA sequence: TGTGCCAGCAACCCTAGCGGGAGTATCCACAATGAGCAGTTCTTC.

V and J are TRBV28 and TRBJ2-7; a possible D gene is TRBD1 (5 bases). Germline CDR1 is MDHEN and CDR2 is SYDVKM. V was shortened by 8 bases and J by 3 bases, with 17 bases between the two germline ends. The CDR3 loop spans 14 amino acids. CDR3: CASQWGRANYEQYF. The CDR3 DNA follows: TGTGCCAGCCAATGGGGCAGGGCAAACTACGAGCAGTACTTC.

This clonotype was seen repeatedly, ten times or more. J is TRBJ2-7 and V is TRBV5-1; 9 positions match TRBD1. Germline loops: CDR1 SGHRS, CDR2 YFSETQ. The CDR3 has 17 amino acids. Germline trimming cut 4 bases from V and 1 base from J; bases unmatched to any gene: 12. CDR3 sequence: CASSAFPGTGYSYEQYF. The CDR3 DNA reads TGCGCCAGCAGCGCCTTCCCTGGGACAGGGTATTCCTACGAGCAGTACTTC.

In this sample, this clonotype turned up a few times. The CDR3 is CSAYTGTFEAFF. In nucleotides, the CDR3 is TGCAGTGCTTATACCGGGACATTCGAAGCTTTCTTT. This chain uses TRBV20-1 with TRBJ1-1; maybe TRBD1 (6 bases). The CDR3 runs to 12 residues. Trimming removed 5 bases from V and 8 bases from J, with 15 bases in between. Germline-derived CDR1 and CDR2 are DFQATT and SNEGSKA (reference sequence).

CDR3 DNA sequence: TGTGCCAGTAGTATGGGCAGCGGGGACCCCGTCGGGGAGCTGTTTTTT. This sequence encodes CASSMGSGDPVGELFF. J is TRBJ2-2 and V is TRBV19; 7 bases agree with TRBD2. J was trimmed by 7 bases and V by 3 bases; bases with no gene match: 11. Germline CDR1 reads LNHDA; CDR2 reads SQIVND (reference sequence). This CDR3 region has 16 residues.